This TCR beta chain originates from a study of T cells after yellow fever vaccination. In germline, CDR1 is SGHTA, CDR2 FQGNSA. The CDR3 spans 14 residues. With 0 bases removed from V and 12 bases from J, the gap between germline ends came to 15 bases. TCRdb re-called the 5' RACE reads with MiXCR, one entry per CDR3 protein. The repertoire holds 300,000 to 400,000 distinct CDR3 sequences, with about 10% as singletons. The sample here was CD4+ T cells sorted from PBMCs, taken 45 days after the yellow fever booster vaccination. The receptor comes from a man aged 18 to 30 who received the YFV17D yellow fever vaccine. This rearrangement joins TRBV7-2 to TRBJ1-5, with D perhaps TRBD1 (5 bases). For the CDR3, the DNA is TGTGCCAGCAGCTTAGCAGGGGCAGGGAGTGACCAGCATTTT. Protein sequence: CASSLAGAGSDQHF. Using reference TRBV7-2 and TRBJ1-5 for the parts outside the CDR3, the full variable domain is GAGVSQSPSNKVTEKGKDVELRCDPISGHTALYWYRQSLGQGLEFLIYFQGNSAPDKSGLPSDRFSAERTGGSVSTLTIQRTQQEDSAVYLCASSLAGAGSDQHFGDGTRLSIL.